What follows are 7 T cell receptor beta chains derived from one specimen sequenced in a study of shared clonotypes between healthy human individuals. Assay used: immunoSEQ multiplex PCR; TCRdb lists only in-frame clones, some missing. Among approximately 940,000 clones listed, more than 75% were seen once. Sample: memory CD4+ T cells sorted from blood. Noted subset: CD45RA-negative fraction. Receptor source: a man between 18 and 35 years old in good health.

J is TRBJ2-1 and V is TRBV5-4; 8 bases fit TRBD1. Unmatched junction bases numbered 6, after V lost 5 bases and J lost 2 bases. Germline V gene data show CDR1 as SGHNT and CDR2 as YYREEE (reference sequence). The CDR3 runs 15 residues. The CDR3 bases are TGTGCCAGCAGACTAGACAGGGGAACCTACAATGAGCAGTTCTTC. Its translation: CASRLDRGTYNEQFF.

The chain combines TRBV7-2 with TRBJ2-5; possibly TRBD1 for D (6 bases). The J call may not be correct, given that the DNA end is closer to TRBJ2-7. The V gene's germline CDR1 is SGHTA and CDR2 FQGNSA. This CDR3 comprises 13 residues. The CDR3 sequence: CASSIGQTYEQYF. The CDR3 bases are TGTGCCAGCAGCATTGGACAGACCTACGAGCAGTACTTC.

The chain links TRBV5-1 to TRBJ2-3; TRBD2 matches at 13 bases. Germline assignment: CDR1 SGHRS and CDR2 YFSETQ. V lost 4 bases and J lost 6; bases outside the gene matches: 8. The CDR3 spans 16 residues. The CDR3 sequence: CASSRGLAGEYDTQYF. In nucleotides, the CDR3 is TGCGCCAGCAGCCGAGGACTAGCGGGAGAGTACGATACGCAGTATTTT. Based on the CDR3 plus reference TRBV5-1 and TRBJ2-3, the full variable domain is KAGVTQTPRYLIKTRGQQVTLSCSPISGHRSVSWYQQTPGQGLQFLFEYFSETQRNKGNFPGRFSGRQFSNSRSEMNVSTLELGDSALYLCASSRGLAGEYDTQYFGPGTRLTVL.

This clone was picked up one time. The J gene is TRBJ1-2, the V gene TRBV4-1; no definite D call. This CDR3 has 16 amino acids. Trimming removed 1 base from V and 3 bases from J, with 15 bases in between. Germline V lookup: CDR1 MGHRA, CDR2 YSYEKL. Here the CDR3 DNA reads TGCGCCAGCAGCCAAGGGCTACCAACAGTTTACTATGGCTACACCTTC. Its protein product is CASSQGLPTVYYGYTF.

The gene calls are TRBV2 and TRBJ1-6; possibly TRBD1 for D (5 bases). Germline loops: CDR1 SNHLY, CDR2 FYNNEI. This CDR3 region has 15 residues. V lost 3 bases, J lost 7 bases, and 13 bases lay in between. Written as DNA, the CDR3 is TGTGCCAGCAGTGAGTCCGGGGGAAAAAATTCACCCCTCCACTTT. Translating gives CASSESGGKNSPLHF. The full variable domain, completed using reference TRBV2 and TRBJ1-6, is EPEVTQTPSHQVTQMGQEVILRCVPISNHLYFYWYRQILGQKVEFLVSFYNNEISEKSEIFDDQFSVERPDGSNFTLKIRSTKLEDSAMYFCASSESGGKNSPLHFGNGTRLTVT.

This chain links TRBV30 with TRBJ2-2; D may be TRBD2 (6 bases). The CDR3 length is 15 residues. CDR1 is GTSNPN and CDR2 is SVGIG in the germline V gene (reference sequence). Trimming pared 0 bases from V and 2 bases from J, leaving 10 bases between. The CDR3 nucleotides read TGTGCCTGGAGTGTGTGGGGAGGTAACACCGGGGAGCTGTTTTTT. Protein sequence: CAWSVWGGNTGELFF.

This clone was observed a few times. The chain employs TRBV5-1 and TRBJ2-7; unclear D gene. V lost 1 base, J lost 1 base, and 12 bases lay in between. Germline V CDR1 and CDR2: SGHRS, YFSETQ. This CDR3 has 15 amino acids. CDR3 DNA sequence: TGCGCCAGCAGCTTGTTGCCTGGCTCATCCTACGAGCAGTACTTC. This codes for CASSLLPGSSYEQYF.